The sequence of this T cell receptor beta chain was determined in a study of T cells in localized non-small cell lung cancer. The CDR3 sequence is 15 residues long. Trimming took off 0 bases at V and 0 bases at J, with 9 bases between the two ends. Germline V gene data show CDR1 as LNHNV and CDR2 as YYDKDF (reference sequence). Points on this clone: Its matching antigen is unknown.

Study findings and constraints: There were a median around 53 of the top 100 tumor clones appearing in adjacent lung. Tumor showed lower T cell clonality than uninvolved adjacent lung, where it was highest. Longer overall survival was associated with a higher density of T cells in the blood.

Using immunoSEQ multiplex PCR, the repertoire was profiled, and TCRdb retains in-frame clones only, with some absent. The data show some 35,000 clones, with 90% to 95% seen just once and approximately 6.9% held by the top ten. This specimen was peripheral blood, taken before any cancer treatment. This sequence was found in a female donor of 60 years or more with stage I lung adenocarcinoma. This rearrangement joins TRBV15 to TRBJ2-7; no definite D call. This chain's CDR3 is CATSREGRSSYEQYF. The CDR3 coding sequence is TGTGCCACCAGCAGAGAAGGACGGTCCTCCTACGAGCAGTACTTC.